This T cell receptor beta chain was documented in a study of cytomegalovirus exposure and HLA in healthy donors. Findings and caveats of the study: Versus the approximately 670-donor mean, an Asian-associated ancestry cluster reportedly showed fewer N-insertions in a later analysis. Information on immune exposure was restricted to one variable (CMV serostatus).

The PCR made use of 60 Vbeta and 13 Jbeta primers. This table comes from immunoSEQ multiplex PCR, and its TCRdb copy is limited to in-frame clones, with some not included. This table holds approximately 180,000 clones, 70% to 80% found once. CDR1 and CDR2 (germline): SSHAT, FNYEAQ (reference sequence). This CDR3 comprises 12 residues. Note on this clone: What it binds is not known. The junction differs from germline at one of its ends, possibly a read error.

Sequencing input: PBMCs. The receptor comes from a woman between 50 and 59 years old in good health and CMV-seronegative. The chain is built from TRBV7-7 and TRBJ2-1; tentatively, D is TRBD2 (6 bases). The CDR3 loop is CASSRSRGEQFF. CDR3 DNA: TGTGCTAGCAGCCGCTCGCGGGGCGAGCAGTTCTTC.